The 31 T cell receptor beta chains presented below share a single source sample, sequenced in a study of beta chain features in type 1 diabetes. All of the isolated RNA was reverse transcribed, so expressed TCRB transcripts were sequenced. Method: immunoSEQ multiplex PCR; TCRdb's copy keeps in-frame clones and lacks some. The sample lists 900,000 or so clones, 17% seen once, with 0.02% to 0.025% in the top ten. Sequences were obtained from naive CD4+ T cells from blood. The source is a woman younger than 35 in good health.

V is TRBV10-3 and J is TRBJ2-7; possibly TRBD2 for D (5 bases). Germline V lookup: CDR1 ENHRY, CDR2 SYGVKD. The CDR3 runs 13 residues. The V gene lost 10 bases and the J gene lost 0 bases, with 13 bases spanning the gap. CDR3 loop: CATLLASSYEQYF. In DNA, the CDR3 is TGTGCCACTCTTTTAGCGTCCTCCTACGAGCAGTACTTC.

This rearrangement joins TRBV2 to TRBJ1-5; D gene unclear. This CDR3 contains 12 residues. V was cut by 8 bases and J by 6 bases, with 11 bases left in between. CDR1 is SNHLY and CDR2 is FYNNEI in the germline V gene. DNA for the CDR3: TGTGCCAGCCGCCGGATAGGTCAGCCCCAGCATTTT. This translates into CASRRIGQPQHF. The complete variable domain, with remaining parts taken from reference TRBV2 and TRBJ1-5, reads EPEVTQTPSHQVTQMGQEVILRCVPISNHLYFYWYRQILGQKVEFLVSFYNNEISEKSEIFDDQFSVERPDGSNFTLKIRSTKLEDSAMYFCASRRIGQPQHFGDGTRLSIL.

This clone was counted once. V gene TRBV6-6 combines with J gene TRBJ2-7; unclear D gene. The CDR3 is 13 residues long. Germline loops: CDR1 MNHNY, CDR2 SVGAGI (reference sequence). V was clipped by 10 bases and J by 3 bases, with 16 bases between them. Written as DNA, the CDR3 is TGTGCCATCAGACGAGGATTAAACTACGAGCAGTACTTC. Translating it yields CAIRRGLNYEQYF.

This clone has a handful of counts. The chain is built from TRBV5-1 and TRBJ2-7, with a tentative D call TRBD1 (5 bases). Germline CDR1 and CDR2: SGHRS and YFSETQ. The CDR3 is 16 amino acids. The V end was cut by 4 bases, the J end by 5 bases, with 22 bases between. This CDR3 reads CASSPYVWGALDEQYF. The DNA of the CDR3 is TGCGCCAGCAGCCCTTACGTCTGGGGCGCCTTAGACGAGCAGTACTTC.

The V gene is TRBV13, the J gene TRBJ1-1; D unclear. The CDR3 spans 15 residues. V was clipped by 0 bases and J by 6 bases, with 14 bases between them. Germline V gene lookup returns CDR1 PRHDT and CDR2 FYEKMQ (reference sequence). DNA for the CDR3: TGTGCCAGCAGCTTAGGCGGTTTACATTCCTCTGAAGCTTTCTTT. Its protein is CASSLGGLHSSEAFF.

The J gene is TRBJ2-5, the V gene TRBV7-2; the D is unclear. The V end was cut by 3 bases, the J end by 4 bases, with 9 bases between. Germline V lookup: CDR1 SGHTA, CDR2 FQGNSA. CDR3 length: 13 residues. The CDR3 DNA is TGTGCCAGCAGCTTTGGGATTGGAGAGACCCAGTACTTC. Protein: CASSFGIGETQYF.

In this sample, this clone turned up a few times. This chain links TRBV5-4 with TRBJ2-5, with 9 bases matching TRBD2. This CDR3 region has 16 residues. Germline V CDR1 and CDR2: SGHNT, YYREEE (reference sequence). J gave up 5 bases and V 1 base, and 9 bases lay outside the gene matches. The CDR3 nucleotides read TGTGCCAGCAGCTTGAGGCGCCTAGCGGGACCCGAGACCCAGTACTTC. The encoded protein is CASSLRRLAGPETQYF. Full variable domain (rest looked up from reference TRBV5-4 and TRBJ2-5): ETGVTQSPTHLIKTRGQQVTLRCSSQSGHNTVSWYQQALGQGPQFIFQYYREEENGRGNFPPRFSGLQFPNYSSELNVNALELDDSALYLCASSLRRLAGPETQYFGPGTRLLVL.

The rearrangement joins TRBV4-2 to TRBJ1-2; 7 nucleotides match TRBD1. This CDR3 comprises 14 residues. The J segment lost 7 bases and the V segment lost 3 bases, leaving 8 bases of the junction unmatched. Germline V gives CDR1 LGHNA, CDR2 YNFKEQ. As DNA, the CDR3 is TGTGCCAGCAGCCAGGCCCTACAGGGGAGTGGCTACACCTTC. Translated: CASSQALQGSGYTF.

V is TRBV18 and J is TRBJ1-1, with a weak D call TRBD1 (5 bases). This CDR3 comprises 17 residues. V gave up 2 bases and J gave up 2 bases, with 18 bases separating them. Germline CDR1 KGHSH, CDR2 LQKENI. CDR3 region: CASSPGRGVGENTEAFF. The CDR3 DNA reads TGTGCCAGCTCACCAGGCCGGGGGGTTGGAGAAAACACTGAAGCTTTCTTT.

The CDR3 here is CASSGRSGGGSSYNEQFF. For the CDR3, the DNA is TGTGCCAGCAGCGGGAGGTCCGGGGGAGGTAGCTCCTACAATGAGCAGTTCTTC. V and J are TRBV7-9 and TRBJ2-1; D is perhaps TRBD2 (6 bases). The germline CDR1 and CDR2 sequences are SEHNR and FQNEAQ (reference sequence). V shed 5 bases and J shed 0 bases, with 20 bases lying between them. The CDR3 contains 18 residues.

This chain connects TRBV27 to TRBJ2-5; 10 bases are a match to TRBD2. CDR1 and CDR2 (germline): MNHEY, SMNVEV (reference sequence). This CDR3 is built from 15 residues. Unmatched junction bases numbered 11, after V lost 6 bases and J lost 7 bases. CDR3 protein: CASSSPQREGLTQYF. CDR3 DNA sequence: TGTGCCAGCAGCTCCCCCCAGCGGGAGGGCTTGACCCAGTACTTC.

This rearrangement joins TRBV10-3 to TRBJ2-5; perhaps TRBD1 as D (6 bases). CDR1 is ENHRY and CDR2 is SYGVKD in the germline V gene. The CDR3 totals 11 residues. Trimming took off 7 bases at V and 5 bases at J, with 8 bases between the two ends. Here the CDR3 DNA reads TGTGCCATCACCCAGGGGGAGACCCAGTACTTC. Its protein product is CAITQGETQYF.

The chain recombines TRBV28 with TRBJ2-7; 8 bases agree with TRBD2. The J segment lost 4 bases and the V segment lost 6 bases, leaving 11 bases of the junction unmatched. In germline, CDR1 is MDHEN, CDR2 SYDVKM. The CDR3 length is 15 residues. In DNA, the CDR3 is TGTGCCAGCAGGAAAAGCGGGAGTAAGCAATACGAGCAGTACTTC. Protein product: CASRKSGSKQYEQYF.

This sequence joins TRBV15 and TRBJ1-1; D is ambiguous. V gave up 3 bases and J gave up 1 base, with 9 bases separating them. Germline V gene sequence: CDR1 LNHNV, CDR2 YYDKDF (reference sequence). CDR3 length equals 14 residues. CDR3 DNA: TGTGCCACCAGCAGCGCCATGGGGAACACTGAAGCTTTCTTT. It encodes CATSSAMGNTEAFF. Supplemented by reference TRBV15 and TRBJ1-1, the full variable domain reads DAMVIQNPRYQVTQFGKPVTLSCSQTLNHNVMYWYQQKSSQAPKLLFHYYDKDFNNEADTPDNFQSRRPNTSFCFLDIRSPGLGDTAMYLCATSSAMGNTEAFFGQGTRLTVV.

This clone came up many times. This same CDR3 is encoded by further DNA sequences in the sample. The rearrangement links TRBV18 to TRBJ2-1; 10 nucleotides line up with TRBD1. The V gene's germline CDR1 is KGHSH and CDR2 LQKENI. V lost 6 bases and J lost 2; bases outside the gene matches: 1. CDR3 length: 14 residues. CDR3 loop: CASSGQGTYNEQFF. DNA for the CDR3: TGTGCCAGCTCGGGACAGGGGACCTACAATGAGCAGTTCTTC.

This clone was found once. CDR3 protein: CASSQLVGLANEQFF. The DNA for the CDR3 is TGCGCCAGCAGTCAACTAGTGGGTCTGGCCAATGAGCAGTTCTTC. This chain joins TRBV4-1 and TRBJ2-1; D may be TRBD2 (5 bases). The germline gives CDR1 MGHRA, CDR2 YSYEKL. The CDR3 has 15 residues. The V end lost 6 bases, the J end lost 6 bases, and 18 bases lay between the germline ends.

This clone was detected a few times. This sequence joins TRBV6-6 and TRBJ1-2, with no clear D. Trimming pared 5 bases from V and 2 bases from J, leaving 12 bases between. CDR1 MNHNY and CDR2 SVGAGI come from the germline V gene (reference sequence). The CDR3 consists of 14 residues. This chain's CDR3 is CASSRDSENYGYTF. The CDR3 DNA follows: TGTGCCAGCAGTCGCGACTCAGAAAACTATGGCTACACCTTC.

The chain combines TRBV18 with TRBJ2-4; D might be TRBD2 (7 bases). The germline V and J ends were trimmed by 3 bases and 1 base, with 10 bases remaining between them. CDR1 is KGHSH and CDR2 is LQKENI in the germline V gene. The CDR3 loop spans 15 amino acids. CDR3 sequence: CASSPGGLAKNIQYF. The CDR3 DNA reads as TGTGCCAGCTCACCGGGGGGGCTGGCCAAAAACATTCAGTACTTC.

This clone was detected only a few times. The rearrangement uses TRBV28 and TRBJ1-5; tentative D call: TRBD1 (6 bases). Between the trimmed V and J ends, which lost 6 bases and 2 bases, there was a span of 11 bases. The CDR3 runs to 14 residues. Germline V gene lookup returns CDR1 MDHEN and CDR2 SYDVKM. The CDR3 spells CASRIGGGNQPQHF. The CDR3 coding sequence is TGTGCCAGCAGGATAGGGGGGGGCAATCAGCCCCAGCATTTT.

Turning to this clone: This sample also contains other DNA sequences that code for the same CDR3. V and J are TRBV28 and TRBJ2-7; D uncertain. The CDR3 contains 12 residues. The V end lost 3 bases, the J end lost 4 bases, and 7 bases lay between the germline ends. CDR1 and CDR2 from the germline V gene are MDHEN and SYDVKM. CDR3 loop: CASSLGRYEQYF. DNA for the CDR3: TGTGCCAGCAGTTTGGGCAGGTACGAGCAGTACTTC.

This chain connects TRBV4-3 to TRBJ2-7, with no clear D. Germline V gives CDR1 LGHNA, CDR2 YSLEER. The CDR3 extends over 10 amino acids. Trimming took off 1 base at V and 10 bases at J, with 5 bases between the two ends. CDR3 DNA: TGCGCCAGCAGCCAAGCCTTCCAGTACTTC. Its translation is CASSQAFQYF.

This clone was seen a handful of times. At the DNA level, this CDR3 is encoded by other sequences in the same sample as well. The chain has TRBV6-5 and TRBJ2-1; no firm D call. The CDR3 consists of 12 residues. The germline V gene has CDR1 MNHEY and CDR2 SVGAGI. V was pared by 5 bases and J by 0 bases, with 2 bases between. The CDR3 protein is CASSPSYNEQFF. The CDR3 DNA reads as TGTGCCAGCAGTCCCTCCTACAATGAGCAGTTCTTC.

The chain links TRBV18 to TRBJ2-5; D is uncertain. This CDR3 region has 12 residues. Germline V gene data show CDR1 as KGHSH and CDR2 as LQKENI. Trimming took off 2 bases at V and 4 bases at J, with 5 bases between the two ends. In nucleotides, the CDR3 is TGTGCCAGCTCACCATACGGAGAGACCCAGTACTTC. It translates to CASSPYGETQYF. Full variable domain (missing parts from reference TRBV18 and TRBJ2-5): NAGVMQNPRHLVRRRGQEARLRCSPMKGHSHVYWYRQLPEEGLKFMVYLQKENIIDESGMPKERFSAEFPKEGPSILRIQQVVRGDSAAYFCASSPYGETQYFGPGTRLLVL.

This clone was recorded a few times. The V and J genes are TRBV6-5 and TRBJ1-2; D is perhaps TRBD1 (5 bases). Deletions cut 6 bases from V and 5 bases from J, with 13 bases between. This CDR3 is 13 amino acids long. Germline V gene sequence: CDR1 MNHEY, CDR2 SVGAGI. CDR3 region: CASRAKGTYGYTF. DNA for the CDR3: TGTGCCAGCAGGGCCAAGGGGACGTATGGCTACACCTTC.

The chain is built from TRBV5-6 and TRBJ1-1; tentative D call: TRBD1 (5 bases). Germline lookup yields CDR1 SGHDT and CDR2 YYEEEE. This CDR3 is built from 15 residues. Trimming removed 4 bases at V and 6 bases at J, with 19 bases between. The CDR3 nucleotides read TGTGCCAGCAGCCCTTACGACTCGACAGTTCCTGAAGCTTTCTTT. Its translation: CASSPYDSTVPEAFF.

The chain's CDR3 is CASSLIDRGHPEQFF. The CDR3 DNA is TGTGCCAGCAGTTTAATCGACAGGGGCCATCCTGAGCAGTTCTTC. The chain combines TRBV28 with TRBJ2-1; TRBD1 aligns across 8 bases. CDR1 and CDR2 from the germline V gene are MDHEN and SYDVKM. V was pared by 2 bases and J by 9 bases, with 9 bases of the junction left unmatched. This CDR3 region has 15 residues.

The chain joins TRBV28 to TRBJ2-7; the D gene could be TRBD1 or TRBD2 (5 bases each). The CDR3 consists of 14 residues. V lost 6 bases and J 5 bases, leaving 17 bases between the germline ends. Germline V gene sequence: CDR1 MDHEN, CDR2 SYDVKM. CDR3 nucleotide sequence: TGTGCCAGCAGGATACCGGGACGTCGGAACGAGCAGTACTTC. Its translation is CASRIPGRRNEQYF.

This clone was seen a few times. The V gene is TRBV6-5, the J gene TRBJ2-5; D is ambiguous. V was clipped by 3 bases and J by 4 bases, with 6 bases between them. CDR1 and CDR2 from the germline V gene are MNHEY and SVGAGI. The CDR3 runs 12 residues. CDR3 bases: TGTGCCAGCAGTTATTATGGAGAGACCCAGTACTTC. Encoded protein: CASSYYGETQYF.

This sequence joins TRBV11-1 and TRBJ2-1; D gene unclear. Germline CDR1 SGHAT, CDR2 FQDESV (reference sequence). The CDR3 covers 15 residues. V was pared by 1 base and J by 0 bases, with 7 bases between. The CDR3 protein is CASSLDYSSYNEQFF. The DNA for the CDR3 is TGTGCCAGCAGCTTAGACTACAGCTCCTACAATGAGCAGTTCTTC. Full variable domain (remainder filled in from reference TRBV11-1 and TRBJ2-1): EAEVAQSPRYKITEKSQAVAFWCDPISGHATLYWYRQILGQGPELLVQFQDESVVDDSQLPKDRFSAERLKGVDSTLKIQPAELGDSAMYLCASSLDYSSYNEQFFGPGTRLTVL.

The V call is TRBV9, the J call TRBJ2-1, with D uncertain. This CDR3 is 13 amino acids long. Between the trimmed V and J ends, which lost 0 bases and 5 bases, there was a span of 6 bases. In germline, CDR1 is SGDLS, CDR2 YYNGEE. The CDR3 loop is CASSVDLDNEQFF. The CDR3 bases are TGTGCCAGCAGCGTAGATTTGGACAATGAGCAGTTCTTC.

A few counts support this clone. The rearrangement uses TRBV25-1 and TRBJ2-1; 9 nucleotides align to TRBD1. CDR1 and CDR2 (germline): MGHDK, SYGVNS. The V segment lost 6 bases and the J segment 12 bases; nucleotides outside the gene matches: 9. This CDR3 region has 13 residues. The CDR3 sequence: CASSKTGGDWQFF. The CDR3 DNA reads TGTGCCAGCAGCAAAACAGGGGGCGATTGGCAGTTCTTC.